Sequencing of this TCR beta chain was carried out in a study of PD-L1 blockade in urothelial cancer. About the study: The researchers analyzed blood 3 weeks (second dose) and 6 weeks after treatment start.

Sample time point: peripheral blood 6 weeks after treatment start. Study-level results: In blood sampled pretreatment, TCR clonality below the median predicted better survival.

Trimming stripped 5 bases from V and 4 bases from J, with 15 bases between. Looked up from germline, CDR1 is SGHRS and CDR2 is YFSETQ. CDR3 size: 14 residues. Assay: immunoSEQ multiplex PCR; the TCRdb copy retains only in-frame clones and omits some. The sample lists about 120,000 clones; 86% were seen once. This clone was counted a few times. Its cognate antigen is unknown. The sequenced sample was PBMCs, obtained around atezolizumab (anti-PD-L1) treatment. The chain recombines TRBV5-1 with TRBJ1-1; D may be TRBD1 (5 bases). The clonotype comes from a middle-aged man with urothelial cancer. The chain's CDR3 is CASSPSGGTTEAFF. The CDR3 bases are TGCGCCAGCAGTCCTTCTGGGGGGACCACTGAAGCTTTCTTT.